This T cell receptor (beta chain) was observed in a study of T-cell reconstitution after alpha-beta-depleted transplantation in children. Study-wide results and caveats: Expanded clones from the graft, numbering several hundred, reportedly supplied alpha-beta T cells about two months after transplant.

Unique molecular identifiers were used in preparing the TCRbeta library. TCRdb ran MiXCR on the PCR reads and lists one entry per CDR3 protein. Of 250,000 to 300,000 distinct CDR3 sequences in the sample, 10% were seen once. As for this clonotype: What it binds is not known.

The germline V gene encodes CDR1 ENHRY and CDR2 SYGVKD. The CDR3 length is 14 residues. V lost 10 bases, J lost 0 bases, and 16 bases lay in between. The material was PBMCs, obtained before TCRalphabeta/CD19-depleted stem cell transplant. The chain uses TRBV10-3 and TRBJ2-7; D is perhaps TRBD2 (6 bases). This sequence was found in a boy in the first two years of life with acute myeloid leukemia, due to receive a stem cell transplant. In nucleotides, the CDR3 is TGTGCCACCCTAGGAGGGGAGGTCTCCTACGAGCAGTACTTC. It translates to CATLGGEVSYEQYF.